Sequencing of this TCR beta chain was carried out in a study of T cells in tuberculosis. The time point was: new active TB diagnosis, blood taken before or within 7 days of starting treatment. Each clinical donor contributed on average roughly 90,000 T cells from unsorted cryopreserved PBMC. The length of the CDR3 is 15 residues. Germline CDR1 and CDR2: LNHDA and SQIVND (reference sequence). V gave up 3 bases and J gave up 1 base, with 13 bases separating them. The data were produced by immunoSEQ multiplex PCR, yet TCRdb's version contains in-frame clones alone and is incomplete. The sample lists 25,000 to 35,000 clones, 92% occurring once.

This clonotype was obtained from an adult with tuberculosis. The rearrangement links TRBV19 to TRBJ2-7, with a weak D call TRBD2 (5 bases). The material sequenced was PBMCs, taken at tuberculosis diagnosis. The CDR3 protein is CASSILEGPSYEQYF. The CDR3 region has the DNA TGTGCCAGTAGTATTCTAGAGGGTCCTTCCTACGAGCAGTACTTC.